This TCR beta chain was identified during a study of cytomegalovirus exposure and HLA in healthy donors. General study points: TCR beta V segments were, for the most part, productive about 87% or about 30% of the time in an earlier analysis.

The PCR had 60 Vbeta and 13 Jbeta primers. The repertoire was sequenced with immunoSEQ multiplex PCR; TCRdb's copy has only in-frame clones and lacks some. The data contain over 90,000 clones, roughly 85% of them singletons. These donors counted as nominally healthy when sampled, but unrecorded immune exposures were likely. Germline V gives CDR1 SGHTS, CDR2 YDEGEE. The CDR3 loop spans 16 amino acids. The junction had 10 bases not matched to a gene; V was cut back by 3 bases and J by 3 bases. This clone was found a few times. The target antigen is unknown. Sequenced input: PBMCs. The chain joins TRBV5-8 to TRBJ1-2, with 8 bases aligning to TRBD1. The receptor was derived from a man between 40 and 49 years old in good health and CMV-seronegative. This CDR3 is CASSSTPRTGHYGYTF. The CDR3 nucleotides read TGTGCCAGCAGCTCCACCCCCCGGACAGGGCACTATGGCTACACCTTC.